A selection of T cell receptor beta chains follows, all from one sample in a study of neurological immune-mediated disorders. MiXCR, run by TCRdb on the 5' RACE reads, gives a single entry per CDR3 protein. The sample lists around 100,000 distinct CDR3 sequences, approximately 10% occurring once. Sequences were obtained from PBMCs. These receptors came from a female donor with HTLV-1-associated myelopathy (HAM/TSP). Both conserved end residues are part of each CDR3. The D gene is left open where the match is weak. Clone size is shown for a subset of rows, as once, few, many or a class of expanded clone.

d_call j_call clone_size v_call cdr3_aa cdr3_nt
. TRBJ2-2 . TRBV5-1 CASSAVLGAPTGELFF TGCGCCAGCAGCGCCGTTTTGGGGGCGCCCACCGGGGAGCTGTTTTTT
. TRBJ2-1 many TRBV2 CASSGEAEQFF TGTGCCAGCTCTGGAGAGGCTGAGCAGTTCTTC
. TRBJ2-5 . TRBV5-1 CASSLGFASAETQYF TGCGCCAGCAGCTTGGGTTTCGCATCGGCAGAGACCCAGTACTTC
TRBD2 TRBJ2-2 few TRBV28 CASSFLAGGSNTGELFF TGTGCCAGCAGTTTTCTGGCGGGGGGGTCGAACACCGGGGAGCTGTTTTTT
. TRBJ2-7 many TRBV5-1 CASSSLSSYEQYF TGCGCCAGCAGCTCCCTGAGCTCCTACGAGCAGTACTTC
. TRBJ2-5 . TRBV4-1 CASSRSKTGETKYF TGCGCCAGCAGCCGCTCGAAGACTGGGGAGACCAAGTACTTC
. TRBJ2-5 many TRBV6-1 CASKVGATFKQETQYF TGTGCCAGCAAAGTAGGGGCAACTTTCAAACAAGAGACCCAGTACTTC
. TRBJ1-4 many TRBV12-3/TRBV12-4 CASSLNRDGKLFF TGTGCCAGCAGTTTAAATAGGGATGGAAAACTGTTTTTT
. TRBJ2-2 many TRBV6-4 CASSVTPDTGELFF TGTGCCAGCAGTGTTACCCCGGATACCGGGGAGCTGTTTTTT
. TRBJ2-1 many TRBV5-1 CASSPAGGSYNEQFF TGCGCCAGCAGCCCCGCGGGCGGCTCCTACAATGAGCAGTTCTTC
. TRBJ2-7 . TRBV7-2 CASRDRTSSYEQYF TGTGCCAGCAGGGACAGGACTAGCTCCTACGAGCAGTACTTC
TRBD1 TRBJ2-7 few TRBV4-1 CASSPGQGSLEQYF TGCGCCAGCAGTCCGGGACAGGGCTCCCTCGAGCAGTACTTC
. TRBJ1-5 many TRBV12-3/TRBV12-4 CASSLRGGGPQHF TGTGCCAGCAGTTTAAGGGGAGGCGGGCCCCAGCATTTT
. TRBJ1-2 . TRBV19 CANSMVSYSYGYTF TGTGCCAATAGTATGGTCAGCTACTCCTATGGCTACACCTTC
. TRBJ1-1 many TRBV11-2 CASSFTGTGNTEAFF TGTGCCAGCAGCTTTACCGGGACGGGGAACACTGAAGCTTTCTTT
TRBD1 TRBJ1-2 many TRBV29-1 CSVRTGYYGYTF TGCAGCGTCAGGACAGGTTATTATGGCTACACCTTC
. TRBJ1-1 many TRBV6-2/TRBV6-3 CASSYLGQGLNTEAFF TGTGCCAGCAGTTACTTAGGCCAGGGGTTGAACACTGAAGCTTTCTTT
. TRBJ1-3 . TRBV5-6 CASSLATIGPGNTIYF TGTGCCAGCAGCTTGGCCACAATCGGACCTGGAAACACCATATATTTT
. TRBJ1-2 many TRBV5-1 CASSSGDSSYGYTF TGCGCCAGCAGCTCAGGGGATTCATCATATGGCTACACCTTC
TRBD2 TRBJ2-3 many TRBV5-1 CASSFERGAVTDTQYF TGCGCCAGCAGCTTCGAGCGGGGGGCCGTCACAGATACGCAGTATTTT
TRBD2 TRBJ2-2 . TRBV12-3/TRBV12-4 CASSWLAGGTGELFF TGTGCCAGCAGTTGGCTAGCGGGGGGTACCGGGGAGCTGTTTTTT
. TRBJ2-7 . TRBV5-1 CASSLRPSRAEGYEQYF TGCGCCAGCAGCTTGCGACCTTCCCGGGCAGAGGGCTACGAGCAGTACTTC
. TRBJ2-1 many TRBV12-3/TRBV12-4 CASSLRGLDYNEQFF TGTGCCAGCAGTTTAAGGGGACTGGATTACAATGAGCAGTTCTTC
TRBD1 TRBJ1-4 many TRBV20-1 CSATDRVQEKLFF TGCAGTGCTACGGACAGGGTCCAAGAAAAACTGTTTTTT
. TRBJ2-6 many TRBV20-1 CSASRRSQGGANVLTF TGCAGTGCTAGTAGACGGTCTCAGGGCGGGGCCAACGTCCTGACTTTC
. TRBJ1-1 many TRBV12-3/TRBV12-4 CASRLGAGLNTEAFF TGTGCCAGCAGGCTAGGGGCGGGTCTGAACACTGAAGCTTTCTTT
. TRBJ1-6 . TRBV27 CASSYDGFNSPLHF TGTGCCAGCAGTTACGACGGATTCAATTCACCCCTCCACTTT
TRBD2 TRBJ2-1 many TRBV5-1 CASSPGLAGYQYNEQFF TGCGCCAGCAGCCCGGGACTAGCGGGGTACCAATACAATGAGCAGTTCTTC
. TRBJ2-2 many TRBV5-1 CASSRVMNTGELFF TGCGCCAGCAGCCGGGTTATGAACACCGGGGAGCTGTTTTTT
. TRBJ2-7 many TRBV24-1 CATSDFYRNSYEQYF TGTGCCACCAGTGATTTCTACAGGAATTCCTACGAGCAGTACTTC
. TRBJ2-7 many TRBV15 CATSRDGAGNRYF TGTGCTACCAGCAGAGATGGCGCGGGAAATCGGTACTTC
. TRBJ1-1 many TRBV18 CASSRSANTEAFF TGTGCCAGCTCCCGGTCAGCGAACACTGAAGCTTTCTTT
TRBD1 TRBJ2-7 many TRBV5-6 CASSPAGQGGNEQYF TGTGCCAGCAGCCCAGCGGGACAGGGGGGCAACGAGCAGTACTTC
. TRBJ1-2 many TRBV2 CASSSTKSGYGYTF TGTGCCAGCAGTTCGACAAAAAGCGGATATGGCTACACCTTC
. TRBJ1-2 . TRBV28 CASSSGDKGLYGYTF TGTGCCAGCAGCTCCGGGGACAAGGGGCTCTATGGCTACACCTTC
TRBD1 TRBJ1-5 many TRBV20-1 CSASSPRGSNNQPQHF TGCAGTGCTAGTTCCCCCAGGGGGAGTAACAATCAGCCCCAGCATTTT
. TRBJ2-5 . TRBV12-3/TRBV12-4 CASSLQSIGGVETQYF TGTGCCAGCAGTCTCCAATCGATCGGGGGTGTAGAGACCCAGTACTTC